These 22 T cell receptor beta chains share one sample of origin, sequenced in a study of brain T cells in children with intractable seizures. Specified time point: blood from clinic visit 5 months post-surgery; TSC patient then seizure free. Libraries were prepared by immunoSEQ multiplex PCR; TCRdb keeps only in-frame clonotypes and omits some of them. The repertoire includes about 340,000 clones, roughly 93% of them detected once, and about 6% sits in the top ten. The sequences come from peripheral blood, collected more than 4 months after surgery. These TCRs come from a boy under two years old with tuberous sclerosis and intractable seizures.

This rearrangement joins TRBV3-1 (or the pseudogene TRBV3-2) to TRBJ1-4; D possibly corresponds to TRBD1 (6 bases). The CDR3 totals 15 residues. Trimming removed 3 bases from V and 3 bases from J, with 11 bases in between. CDR1 and CDR2 (germline): LGHDT, YNNKEL (reference sequence). CDR3: CASSQEGGSNEKLFF. DNA of the CDR3: TGTGCCAGCAGCCAGGAGGGGGGTTCTAATGAAAAACTGTTTTTT.

The chain links TRBV9 to TRBJ1-1; D unclear. The germline gives CDR1 SGDLS, CDR2 YYNGEE. The CDR3 is 13 amino acids. Deletions cut 0 bases from V and 7 bases from J, with 10 bases between. The CDR3 region has the DNA TGTGCCAGCAGCGTAGCAGTAGGACGTGAAGCTTTCTTT. As protein: CASSVAVGREAFF.

This chain links TRBV11-3 with TRBJ2-3; D is undetermined. V lost 5 bases, J lost 2 bases, and 8 bases lay in between. This CDR3 is 13 amino acids long. CDR1 SGHNT and CDR2 YENEEA come from the germline V gene. CDR3 protein: CASSSWDTDTQYF. The CDR3 nucleotides read TGTGCCAGCAGCAGCTGGGACACAGATACGCAGTATTTT.

V gene TRBV7-8 combines with J gene TRBJ1-3; the match to TRBD1 covers 10 bases. Germline loops: CDR1 SGHVS, CDR2 FQNEAQ. V gave up 1 base and J gave up 4 bases; unmatched junction bases: 10. CDR3 length: 18 residues. CDR3 protein: CASSLVTGQGLWGNTIYF. The CDR3 DNA reads TGTGCCAGCAGCTTAGTAACGGGACAGGGGCTATGGGGAAACACCATATATTTT. The full variable domain, rest sourced from reference TRBV7-8 and TRBJ1-3, is GAGVSQSPRYKVAKRGQDVALRCDPISGHVSLFWYQQALGQGPEFLTYFQNEAQLDKSGLPSDRFFAERPEGSVSTLKIQRTQQEDSAVYLCASSLVTGQGLWGNTIYFGEGSWLTVV.

The rearrangement uses TRBV6-6 and TRBJ2-1; 12 bases are shared with TRBD2. Per the germline V gene, CDR1 is MNHNY and CDR2 is SVGAGI (reference sequence). Trimming removed 7 bases from V and 7 bases from J; junction bases left unmatched: 8. The CDR3 runs to 15 residues. The CDR3 protein is CASTHETSGRNEQFF. CDR3 nucleotides: TGTGCCAGCACCCACGAGACTAGCGGGAGAAATGAGCAGTTCTTC.

This clone qualifies as medium-sized. This chain uses TRBV19 with TRBJ1-1; D is ambiguous. Trimming left V 4 bases short and J 4 bases short, with 10 bases between. The germline gives CDR1 LNHDA, CDR2 SQIVND (reference sequence). This CDR3 is 13 amino acids long. For the CDR3, the DNA is TGTGCCAGTAGTAGAGGGCCGGGCACTGAAGCTTTCTTT. The encoded protein is CASSRGPGTEAFF.

The chain has TRBV6-5 and TRBJ1-1; D unclear. The CDR3 extends over 14 amino acids. Germline lookup yields CDR1 MNHEY and CDR2 SVGAGI. Trimming shortened V by 6 bases and J by 4 bases, and 15 bases separated the two germline ends. CDR3 sequence reads: CASSFLRGTTEAFF. CDR3 nucleotides: TGTGCCAGCAGCTTCCTGCGGGGTACCACTGAAGCTTTCTTT.

V usage is TRBV14 and J usage is TRBJ1-4; TRBD1 matches at 9 bases. Germline CDR1 SGHDN, CDR2 FVKESK. There are 15 residues in the CDR3. V was clipped by 4 bases and J by 11 bases; unmatched bases: 11. CDR3 amino acids: CASSPIRTGGGKLFF. CDR3 nucleotides: TGTGCCAGCAGCCCGATTAGAACAGGGGGCGGGAAACTGTTTTTT.

V gene TRBV29-1 combines with J gene TRBJ1-1; D not resolved. V lost 6 bases to trimming and J lost 2 bases, with 4 bases between them. CDR3 length equals 10 residues. Germline V lookup: CDR1 SQVTM, CDR2 ANQGSEA. CDR3 bases: TGCAGCGTAACCAACACTGAAGCTTTCTTT. Amino acid sequence: CSVTNTEAFF. Combining the CDR3 with reference TRBV29-1 and TRBJ1-1 gives the whole variable domain SAVISQKPSRDICQRGTSLTIQCQVDSQVTMMFWYRQQPGQSLTLIATANQGSEATYESGFVIDKFPISRPNLTFSTLTVSNMSPEDSSIYLCSVTNTEAFFGQGTRLTVV.

V gene TRBV9 combines with J gene TRBJ2-7; D is perhaps TRBD2 (6 bases). The CDR3 length is 15 residues. Germline V lookup: CDR1 SGDLS, CDR2 YYNGEE. The V end was cut by 3 bases, the J end by 3 bases, with 16 bases between. Here the CDR3 DNA reads TGTGCCAGCAGCGCACCGGGAGAGCCGAACTACGAGCAGTACTTC. Encoded protein: CASSAPGEPNYEQYF.

This sequence joins TRBV24-1 and TRBJ2-1; 7 nucleotides agree with TRBD2. There are 13 residues in the CDR3. Germline V CDR1 and CDR2: KGHDR, SFDVKD. Germline trimming cut 2 bases from V and 7 bases from J; bases unmatched to any gene: 1. The CDR3: CATSDWGGNEQFF. The CDR3 DNA follows: TGTGCCACCAGTGATTGGGGGGGTAATGAGCAGTTCTTC.

The gene calls are TRBV7-8 and TRBJ1-1; TRBD1 matches at 8 bases. In germline, CDR1 is SGHVS, CDR2 FQNEAQ. After removal of 5 bases from V and 10 bases from J, the junction contained 18 bases not matched to a gene. This CDR3 has 16 residues. The CDR3 sequence is CASSPASGQGGPGAFF. The CDR3 DNA reads TGTGCCAGCAGCCCCGCCTCCGGACAGGGAGGACCCGGAGCTTTCTTT.

The chain has TRBV19 and TRBJ2-1; 8 bases line up with TRBD2. The CDR3 covers 13 residues. Germline loops: CDR1 LNHDA, CDR2 SQIVND (reference sequence). V gave up 10 bases and J gave up 15 bases; unmatched junction bases: 17. The CDR3: CATVAGFRSAPFF. The CDR3 nucleotides are TGTGCCACCGTAGCGGGATTCCGTTCCGCTCCGTTCTTC. The whole variable domain, filled in from reference TRBV19 and TRBJ2-1, reads DGGITQSPKYLFRKEGQNVTLSCEQNLNHDAMYWYRQDPGQGLRLIYYSQIVNDFQKGDIAEGYSVSREKKESFPLTVTSAQKNPTAFYLCATVAGFRSAPFFGPGTRLTVL.

V and J are TRBV19 and TRBJ2-3; D gene ambiguous. The CDR3 covers 11 residues. Trimming cost V 7 bases and J 5 bases, with 7 bases left between them. CDR1 LNHDA and CDR2 SQIVND come from the germline V gene (reference sequence). CDR3 DNA: TGTGCCAGTAAATCGGGAGATACGCAGTATTTT. Residues: CASKSGDTQYF.

J is TRBJ1-5 and V is TRBV18; possible D gene TRBD1, 6 bases. The length of the CDR3 is 19 residues. Germline CDR1 is KGHSH and CDR2 is LQKENI. V was trimmed by 1 base and J by 0 bases, leaving 19 bases between them. Here the CDR3 DNA reads TGTGCCAGCTCACCACTCCGGGACAACCAAATCCATAGCAATCAGCCCCAGCATTTT. Amino acid sequence: CASSPLRDNQIHSNQPQHF.

This clone is a singleton in its sample. V gene TRBV4-1 combines with J gene TRBJ1-4, with 8 positions matching TRBD1. The CDR3 has 14 amino acids. Germline assignment: CDR1 MGHRA and CDR2 YSYEKL. V was clipped by 5 bases and J by 4 bases; unmatched bases: 3. The CDR3 sequence is CASSSQGVNEKLFF. In nucleotides, the CDR3 is TGCGCCAGCAGCTCACAGGGGGTTAATGAAAAACTGTTTTTT.

The chain couples TRBV5-3 to TRBJ1-5; D gene ambiguous. TRBV5-3 is flagged as an ORF with uncertain function. Deletions cut 3 bases from V and 4 bases from J, with 17 bases between. The CDR3 is 16 amino acids. The CDR3: CARSSVTSWGNQPQHF. The CDR3 coding sequence is TGTGCCAGAAGCTCGGTGACTAGCTGGGGTAATCAGCCCCAGCATTTT.

The genes are TRBV6-5 and TRBJ1-3; unclear D gene. The CDR3 runs 13 residues. The V and J ends lost 8 bases and 0 bases respectively, with 8 bases between them. Germline assignment: CDR1 MNHEY and CDR2 SVGAGI. DNA of the CDR3: TGTGCCAGCGGGGAAATCTCTGGAAACACCATATATTTT. Protein product: CASGEISGNTIYF.

The rearrangement links TRBV10-1 to TRBJ2-1, with 12 bases identical to TRBD2. V shed 6 bases, J shed 5 bases, and the junction held 2 bases outside the gene matches. Per germline, CDR1 WNHNN and CDR2 SYGVQD (reference sequence). The CDR3 sequence is 14 residues long. CDR3 DNA: TGCGCCAGCAGCGGGACTAGCGGGCACAATGAGCAGTTCTTC. It encodes CASSGTSGHNEQFF.

The V call is TRBV7-9, the J call TRBJ2-7; no firm D call. Germline-derived CDR1 and CDR2 are SEHNR and FQNEAQ (reference sequence). The V and J ends lost 10 bases and 7 bases respectively, with 14 bases between them. The CDR3 has 11 residues. Written as DNA, the CDR3 is TGTGCCACCAGTACGAGTTGGGAGCAGTACTTC. It codes for CATSTSWEQYF.

The V gene is TRBV19, the J gene TRBJ2-7; 7 bases map to TRBD2. Losses at the gene ends were 10 bases for V and 1 base for J; bases not matched to a gene: 10. The germline V gene encodes CDR1 LNHDA and CDR2 SQIVND (reference sequence). The CDR3 spans 14 residues. The CDR3 spells CANHRSGISYEQYF. The CDR3 DNA follows: TGTGCCAATCACAGAAGCGGGATATCCTACGAGCAGTACTTC.

The genes are TRBV7-9 and TRBJ1-2; TRBD1 agrees at 7 bases. The germline V gene encodes CDR1 SEHNR and CDR2 FQNEAQ (reference sequence). The CDR3 is 12 amino acids. J gave up 8 bases and V 5 bases, and 5 bases lay outside the gene matches. The chain's CDR3 is CASSAGTDGYTF. As DNA, the CDR3 is TGTGCCAGCAGCGCCGGGACAGACGGCTACACCTTC.